Each of the 10 T cell receptor beta chains below was sequenced from the same sample in a study of OX40 agonist ivuxolimab in advanced cancers. Sequencing used immunoSEQ multiplex PCR; TCRdb keeps in-frame clones, though not all of them. The table lists 45,000 to 75,000 clones, 75% to 85% of them singletons, with approximately 1.1% in the top ten. The sample here was CD4+ or CD8+ T cells sorted from blood, taken in a trial of the OX40 agonist ivuxolimab. These receptors all stem from an adult with an advanced solid tumor such as melanoma, head and neck, liver or kidney cancer.

V gene TRBV4-1 combines with J gene TRBJ2-3, with TRBD2 matching 14 bases. The CDR3 covers 21 residues. Germline V lookup: CDR1 MGHRA, CDR2 YSYEKL. V shed 3 bases, J shed 2 bases, and the junction held 16 bases outside the gene matches. The CDR3 loop is CASSHESRTSGGFRHTDTQYF. The DNA for the CDR3 is TGCGCCAGCAGCCACGAAAGCCGGACTAGCGGGGGGTTCAGGCACACAGATACGCAGTATTTT.

CDR3 in amino acids: CASRDRGPYEQYF. CDR3 in DNA: TGTGCCAGCAGGGACAGGGGCCCCTACGAGCAGTACTTC. The V call is TRBV6-5, the J call TRBJ2-7, with TRBD1 identical over 9 bases. The CDR3 covers 13 residues. The germline V gene encodes CDR1 MNHEY and CDR2 SVGAGI. V lost 6 bases and J lost 2; bases outside the gene matches: 2.

J is TRBJ2-7 and V is TRBV6-6, with unresolved D. V was trimmed by 4 bases and J by 6 bases, leaving 7 bases between them. The CDR3 runs 11 residues. The germline gives CDR1 MNHNY, CDR2 SVGAGI (reference sequence). CDR3 in amino acids: CASSSTTEQYF. The CDR3 DNA follows: TGTGCCAGCAGTTCTACCACCGAGCAGTACTTC.

The chain employs TRBV27 and TRBJ2-3; D not resolved. Germline assignment: CDR1 MNHEY and CDR2 SMNVEV (reference sequence). V gave up 3 bases and J gave up 8 bases, with 12 bases separating them. The CDR3 has 13 residues. The CDR3 region is CASSFVVSGTQYF. As DNA, the CDR3 is TGTGCCAGCAGTTTTGTGGTGTCTGGTACGCAGTATTTT.

V usage is TRBV6-1 and J usage is TRBJ2-1; the match to TRBD1 covers 10 bases. Trimming removed 6 bases from V and 7 bases from J; junction bases left unmatched: 9. Looked up from germline, CDR1 is MNHNS and CDR2 is SASEGT. The length of the CDR3 is 15 residues. The chain's CDR3 is CASSRGDRGLNEQFF. The DNA for the CDR3 is TGTGCCAGCAGCCGGGGGGACAGGGGTTTAAATGAGCAGTTCTTC.

The rearrangement links TRBV7-9 to TRBJ2-2; D remains ambiguous. The germline V gene has CDR1 SEHNR and CDR2 FQNEAQ (reference sequence). The CDR3 spans 18 residues. The V end was cut by 1 base, the J end by 2 bases, with 17 bases between. The DNA for the CDR3 is TGTGCCAGCAGCTTAGATCGATTTGGTCCAGCCAACACCGGGGAGCTGTTTTTT. Encoded protein: CASSLDRFGPANTGELFF.

In this sample, this clone is medium-sized. The chain uses TRBV5-1 and TRBJ1-1; a weak D match, TRBD1 (6 bases). The germline V gene encodes CDR1 SGHRS and CDR2 YFSETQ. This CDR3 has 14 amino acids. The V end was cut by 5 bases, the J end by 3 bases, with 14 bases between. This CDR3 is CASRARGEHTEAFF. In nucleotides, the CDR3 is TGCGCCAGCAGGGCTAGGGGGGAGCACACTGAAGCTTTCTTT.

J is TRBJ2-3 and V is TRBV29-1, with TRBD2 matching over 9 bases. This CDR3 spans 14 amino acids. Germline V lookup: CDR1 SQVTM, CDR2 ANQGSEA. V lost 4 bases to trimming and J lost 2 bases; unmatched junction nucleotides: 4. The chain's CDR3 is CSVGAGGPTDTQYF. DNA of the CDR3: TGCAGCGTTGGGGCGGGAGGGCCCACAGATACGCAGTATTTT.

V usage is TRBV6-1 and J usage is TRBJ1-2; D not certain. Germline CDR1 reads MNHNS; CDR2 reads SASEGT. V shed 3 bases and J shed 7 bases, with 15 bases lying between them. The CDR3 is 14 residues long. CDR3 nucleotide sequence: TGTGCCAGCAGTGATAGGCTGACGGGTCGTGGCTACACCTTC. Translating it yields CASSDRLTGRGYTF.

This clone turned up a few times. The V gene is TRBV19, the J gene TRBJ1-1, with a tentative D call TRBD1 (5 bases). Trimming took off 4 bases at V and 10 bases at J, with 22 bases between the two ends. There are 15 residues in the CDR3. Germline assignment: CDR1 LNHDA and CDR2 SQIVND (reference sequence). As DNA, the CDR3 is TGTGCCAGTAGTAACCGGGACGGTGAACTCGGTACAGCTTTCTTT. It yields the protein CASSNRDGELGTAFF.